This TCR beta chain was identified during a study of blood T cell repertoires in COVID-19. Across the study: COVID-19 samples from acute and convalescent phases originated in the United States, Italy and Spain. Sources were T cells, B-cell-depleted T cells, or PBMCs; the material itself was cDNA or gDNA.

This clone showed up just once. Sequencing used immunoSEQ multiplex PCR; TCRdb keeps in-frame clones, though not all of them. This sample has about 240,000 clones, with about 82% found just once. CDR1 and CDR2 (germline): MDHEN, SYDVKM. The V segment lost 3 bases and the J segment 9 bases; nucleotides outside the gene matches: 8. CDR3 size: 14 residues. The gene calls are TRBV28 and TRBJ1-2; 9 positions match TRBD1. Sequenced: peripheral blood. This sequence originates from an older man with acute or convalescent COVID-19. In DNA, the CDR3 is TGTGCCAGCAGTTTCCTCAGGGGACAGGGTAGCTACACCTTC. Amino acids: CASSFLRGQGSYTF.